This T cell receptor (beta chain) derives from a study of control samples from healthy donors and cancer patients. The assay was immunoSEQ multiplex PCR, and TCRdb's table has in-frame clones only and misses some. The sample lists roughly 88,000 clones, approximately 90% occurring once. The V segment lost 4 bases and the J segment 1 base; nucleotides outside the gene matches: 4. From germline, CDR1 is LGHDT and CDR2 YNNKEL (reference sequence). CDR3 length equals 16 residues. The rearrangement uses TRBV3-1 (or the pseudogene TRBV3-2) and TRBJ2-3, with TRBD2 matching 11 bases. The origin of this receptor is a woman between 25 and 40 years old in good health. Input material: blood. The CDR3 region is CASSLIAGGGTDTQYF. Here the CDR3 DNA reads TGTGCCAGCAGCCTCATAGCGGGAGGGGGCACAGATACGCAGTATTTT.